What follows are 20 T cell receptor beta chains derived from one specimen sequenced in a study of regulatory T cells in long-lasting Graves disease. Time point here: newly diagnosed GD, antithyroid drugs for less than 3 months. Extracted RNA from PBMCs served as the source of the TCR library. Researchers made TCR beta libraries by using iRepertoire HTBI primers and running Arm-PCR on CDR3 regions. MiXCR, applied by TCRdb to the multiplex PCR reads, yields one record per CDR3 protein. The sample includes around 400,000 distinct CDR3 sequences, 15% to 19% of them seen just once. Specimen: peripheral blood mononuclear cells (PBMCs), collected at new diagnosis, from a patient treated with antithyroid drugs. The receptors come from a female donor with Graves disease.

There are many counts of this clonotype. The chain couples TRBV2 to TRBJ2-7, with 10 bases matching TRBD2. The CDR3 is made up of 17 amino acids. Germline values: CDR1 SNHLY, CDR2 FYNNEI. The V segment lost 8 bases and the J segment 1 base; nucleotides outside the gene matches: 14. The CDR3 DNA reads as TGTGCCAGCCAGGACGTGGGTCCGACTAGCGGGTCCTACGAGCAGTACTTC. Translation: CASQDVGPTSGSYEQYF.

This clonotype was detected a few times. Since a much larger clone is just one base distant, this may be a read error. V usage is TRBV9 and J usage is TRBJ1-1; no definite D call. The CDR3 has 13 residues. Germline CDR1 and CDR2: SGDLS and YYNGEE. V dropped 0 bases and J dropped 1 base, with 4 bases sitting between them. The CDR3 sequence is CASSVGKNTEAFF. DNA for the CDR3: TGTGCCAGCAGCGTAGGGAAGAACACTGAAGCTTTCTTT.

A remark on this clonotype: This may arise from a read error, as a much more abundant clone is one base away. J is TRBJ1-1 and V is TRBV7-9; D is unclear. The CDR3 totals 14 residues. Germline CDR1 is SEHNR and CDR2 is FQNEAQ (reference sequence). CDR3 sequence reads: CAGSFPILNTEAFF. DNA for the CDR3: TGTGCCGGCAGCTTTCCAATTTTGAACACTGAAGCTTTCTTT.

Details on this clonotype: A far larger clone is just one base off, so this is likely a read error. The chain recombines TRBV11-2 with TRBJ2-7, with 10 bases fitting TRBD1. Germline CDR1 and CDR2: SGHAT and FQNNGV. The CDR3 is 15 amino acids. CDR3 DNA sequence: TGTGCCAGCGGCTTATCGGGACAGGGGCACTACGAGCAGTACTTC. It yields the protein CASGLSGQGHYEQYF.

The genes are TRBV29-1 and TRBJ2-3, with D perhaps being TRBD1 or TRBD2 (5 bases each). The CDR3 is 12 residues long. Germline V gives CDR1 SQVTM, CDR2 ANQGSEA. Between the trimmed V and J ends, which lost 7 bases and 3 bases, there was a span of 11 bases. CDR3 loop: CSDSGSTDTQYF. DNA for the CDR3: TGCAGCGACTCAGGGAGTACAGATACGCAGTATTTT.

The genes are TRBV18 and TRBJ1-4, with a tentative D call TRBD1 (5 bases). CDR1 is KGHSH, CDR2 LQKENI, per germline. This CDR3 is built from 15 residues. Trimming stripped 2 bases from V and 7 bases from J, with 14 bases between. This CDR3 reads CASSPSERGGEKLFF. The CDR3 DNA reads TGTGCCAGCTCACCATCAGAGAGGGGCGGTGAAAAACTGTTTTTT.

This clonotype has at least ten counts. The chain has TRBV7-3 and TRBJ2-7; tentative D call: TRBD2 (7 bases). Looked up from germline, CDR1 is SGHTA and CDR2 is FQGTGA. The ends were cut back, 8 bases at V and 1 base at J, with 15 bases in the middle. The CDR3 contains 14 residues. For the CDR3, the DNA is TGTGCCAGCGCACTAGGGGGGGGATCCTACGAGCAGTACTTC. Translating it yields CASALGGGSYEQYF.

There are many counts of this clonotype. This chain joins TRBV12-3 or TRBV12-4 and TRBJ1-3; D remains unclear. The CDR3 sequence is 15 residues long. Deletions cut 7 bases from V and 0 bases from J, with 13 bases between. DNA for the CDR3: TGTGCCAGCAACCTCGAGCGAATCTCTGGAAACACCATATATTTT. As protein: CASNLERISGNTIYF.

At least ten counts were recorded for this clonotype. This chain links TRBV5-1 with TRBJ2-5, with D possibly being TRBD2 (6 bases). The CDR3 sequence is 15 residues long. Germline V lookup: CDR1 SGHRS, CDR2 YFSETQ. V gave up 4 bases and J gave up 2 bases, with 15 bases separating them. The CDR3 DNA reads TGCGCCAGCAGCGTGGAGGGACGGGTTCAAGAGACCCAGTACTTC. It codes for CASSVEGRVQETQYF.

The sample holds many counts of this clonotype. The gene calls are TRBV5-1 and TRBJ2-1; 8 nucleotides align to TRBD2. V shed 1 base and J 0 bases; nucleotides not matched to a gene: 3. CDR3 length: 16 amino acids. Germline V gene sequence: CDR1 SGHRS, CDR2 YFSETQ. This chain's CDR3 is CASSLQTSGSYNEQFF. In DNA form, the CDR3 reads TGCGCCAGCAGCTTGCAAACTAGCGGCTCCTACAATGAGCAGTTCTTC.

This clonotype was seen a few times. The chain couples TRBV10-3 to TRBJ1-3; D unresolved. The V end lost 7 bases, the J end lost 0 bases, and 13 bases lay between the germline ends. The CDR3 spans 15 residues. Germline V lookup: CDR1 ENHRY, CDR2 SYGVKD. CDR3 amino acids: CAITGGSSSGNTIYF. The CDR3 DNA follows: TGTGCCATCACGGGCGGATCGAGCTCTGGAAACACCATATATTTT.

The chain recombines TRBV20-1 with TRBJ1-3; 8 bases agree with TRBD1. V lost 4 bases, J lost 3 bases, and 2 bases stayed unmatched. Germline V lookup: CDR1 DFQATT, CDR2 SNEGSKA (reference sequence). The CDR3 totals 13 residues. The CDR3 here is CSATGGFGNTIYF. The CDR3 region has the DNA TGCAGTGCTACAGGGGGCTTTGGAAACACCATATATTTT.

This sequence joins TRBV19 and TRBJ1-1; no definite D call. This CDR3 is built from 13 residues. Trimming left V 6 bases short and J 0 bases short, with 8 bases between. Looked up from germline, CDR1 is LNHDA and CDR2 is SQIVND (reference sequence). The CDR3 DNA reads TGTGCCAGTAGAGCAACCATGAACACTGAAGCTTTCTTT. This gives the protein CASRATMNTEAFF.

Comments on this clonotype: An end of the junction does not agree with germline; a read error may underlie this. V is TRBV28 and J is TRBJ1-1; possible D gene TRBD1, 6 bases. Per germline, CDR1 MDHEN and CDR2 SYDVKM. The CDR3 spans 14 residues. The CDR3, as DNA: TGTGCCAGCAGTCTCGGCTTGGGGGGCACTGAAGTTTTCTTT. Translation gives CASSLGLGGTEVFF.

In this sample, this clonotype turned up many times. The chain links TRBV16 to TRBJ2-2; D not certain. The CDR3 loop spans 17 amino acids. V was trimmed by 1 base and J by 0 bases, leaving 12 bases between them. From germline, CDR1 is KGHSY and CDR2 FQNENV. This CDR3 is CASSQYDNSANTGELFF. The CDR3, as DNA: TGTGCCAGCAGCCAATACGACAACTCCGCGAACACCGGGGAGCTGTTTTTT.

This clonotype was seen repeatedly, ten times or more. The chain is built from TRBV27 and TRBJ1-5; D remains unclear. This CDR3 has 16 amino acids. Germline assignment: CDR1 MNHEY and CDR2 SMNVEV (reference sequence). The V end was cut by 6 bases, the J end by 0 bases, with 15 bases between. The CDR3 DNA sequence: TGTGCCAGCAGCCCCCGGGGAGGGAATAGCAATCAGCCCCAGCATTTT. As protein: CASSPRGGNSNQPQHF.

This clonotype was seen repeatedly, ten times or more. V usage is TRBV28 and J usage is TRBJ1-3; D gene unclear. V shed 1 base and J shed 4 bases, with 5 bases lying between them. CDR1 and CDR2 from the germline V gene are MDHEN and SYDVKM. This CDR3 is built from 13 residues. The CDR3 loop is CASSLSGGNTIYF. CDR3 sequence (DNA): TGTGCCAGCAGTTTATCCGGGGGAAACACCATATATTTT. Drawing the rest from reference TRBV28 and TRBJ1-3, the complete variable domain is DVKVTQSSRYLVKRTGEKVFLECVQDMDHENMFWYRQDPGLGLRLIYFSYDVKMKEKGDIPEGYSVSREKKERFSLILESASTNQTSMYLCASSLSGGNTIYFGEGSWLTVV.

Many counts were recorded for this clonotype. The chain couples TRBV28 to TRBJ1-5, with TRBD1 as a possible D gene (6 bases). V was cut by 3 bases and J by 6 bases, with 15 bases left in between. The CDR3 has 15 amino acids. In germline, CDR1 is MDHEN, CDR2 SYDVKM. The CDR3 reads CASSFSGGAGQPQHF. The CDR3 region has the DNA TGTGCCAGCAGTTTCTCGGGGGGCGCGGGTCAGCCCCAGCATTTT.

This clonotype has more than one count but fewer than ten. The rearrangement uses TRBV9 and TRBJ2-7; 7 nucleotides agree with TRBD1. J gave up 3 bases and V 4 bases, and 7 bases lay outside the gene matches. This CDR3 comprises 14 residues. The germline CDR1 and CDR2 sequences are SGDLS and YYNGEE. The CDR3 DNA follows: TGTGCCAGCAGCCAGGGGGTGCAGGTCTACGAGCAGTACTTC. This sequence encodes CASSQGVQVYEQYF.

This clonotype was picked up many times. This chain connects TRBV9 to TRBJ1-4; unclear D gene. Germline V gives CDR1 SGDLS, CDR2 YYNGEE. Between the trimmed V and J ends, which lost 4 bases and 0 bases, there was a span of 13 bases. The CDR3 totals 16 residues. The DNA for the CDR3 is TGTGCCAGCAGCCCCCAGCCGACAACAACTAATGAAAAACTGTTTTTT. As protein: CASSPQPTTTNEKLFF. Combining the CDR3 with reference TRBV9 and TRBJ1-4 gives the whole variable domain DSGVTQTPKHLITATGQRVTLRCSPRSGDLSVYWYQQSLDQGLQFLIQYYNGEERAKGNILERFSAQQFPDLHSELNLSSLELGDSALYFCASSPQPTTTNEKLFFGSGTQLSVL.